These 26 T cell receptor beta chains came from one sample sequenced in a study of control samples from healthy donors and cancer patients (TCRdb year 2020). Libraries were prepared through the immunoSEQ multiplex PCR assay. Sourced from immuneACCESS, this table was stored by TCRdb with only in-frame sequences that have V and J called. A share of the clones is absent; for the studies checked, an unresolved V gene accounts for under half, and the remainder has no known explanation. In this sample the table shows 350,000 to 450,000 clones, roughly 90% of which occur a single time. The ten largest account for roughly 6.4% of the sample. Sequenced input: PBMCs. The receptors come from a man aged 40-49 years with head and neck cancer.

This sequence joins TRBV10-3 and TRBJ2-2; 8 bases agree with TRBD2. CDR3 length equals 15 residues. The germline V gene has CDR1 ENHRY and CDR2 SYGVKD. V was clipped by 3 bases and J by 3 bases; unmatched bases: 3. CDR3 region: CAISEREGHTGELFF. As DNA, the CDR3 is TGTGCCATCAGTGAACGGGAGGGTCACACCGGGGAGCTGTTTTTT.

This rearrangement joins TRBV29-1 to TRBJ2-7; the D is unclear. The V end lost 5 bases, the J end lost 0 bases, and 11 bases lay between the germline ends. Per the germline V gene, CDR1 is SQVTM and CDR2 is ANQGSEA. CDR3 length: 13 residues. The DNA for the CDR3 is TGCAGCGTTAGACTGATGAGCTCCTACGAGCAGTACTTC. Its translation is CSVRLMSSYEQYF.

The chain recombines TRBV11-2 with TRBJ2-2; D not certain. Germline values: CDR1 SGHAT, CDR2 FQNNGV. V shed 4 bases and J shed 1 base, with 10 bases lying between them. The CDR3 has 15 residues. The CDR3 DNA is TGTGCCAGCAGCTCGCCCCCCATGAACACCGGGGAGCTGTTTTTT. Amino acid sequence: CASSSPPMNTGELFF.

The J gene is TRBJ2-3, the V gene TRBV3-1 (or the pseudogene TRBV3-2); TRBD2 matches at 9 bases. CDR1 LGHDT and CDR2 YNNKEL come from the germline V gene (reference sequence). This CDR3 comprises 16 residues. V gave up 5 bases and J gave up 3 bases; unmatched junction bases: 9. The CDR3, as DNA: TGTGCCAGCAGCTTTCAACTAGCGGGTATGACAGATACGCAGTATTTT. It codes for CASSFQLAGMTDTQYF.

This chain joins TRBV28 and TRBJ2-7; D unresolved. CDR1 is MDHEN and CDR2 is SYDVKM in the germline V gene. The CDR3 extends over 14 amino acids. Trimming cost V 4 bases and J 0 bases, with 10 bases left between them. Written as DNA, the CDR3 is TGTGCCAGCAGTTCCCCCGCGAGCTCCTACGAGCAGTACTTC. Its protein is CASSSPASSYEQYF.

The rearrangement joins TRBV6-1 to TRBJ2-3; 9 bases align to TRBD2. The V gene's germline CDR1 is MNHNS and CDR2 SASEGT. The CDR3 consists of 16 residues. V was clipped by 4 bases and J by 0 bases; unmatched bases: 5. The CDR3: CASSVSGGFSTDTQYF. The DNA of the CDR3 is TGTGCCAGCAGTGTAAGCGGGGGGTTTAGCACAGATACGCAGTATTTT.

The genes are TRBV6-5 and TRBJ2-5; 9 positions agree with TRBD1. The CDR3 consists of 15 residues. Germline V CDR1 and CDR2: MNHEY, SVGAGI. V shed 1 base, J shed 1 base, and the junction held 1 base outside the gene matches. In nucleotides, the CDR3 is TGTGCCAGCAGTTACTTGACAGGGGGCCAAGAGACCCAGTACTTC. It specifies CASSYLTGGQETQYF.

This chain joins TRBV12-3 or TRBV12-4 and TRBJ1-1, with D uncertain. V was trimmed by 5 bases and J by 3 bases, leaving 7 bases between them. The length of the CDR3 is 12 residues. The DNA of the CDR3 is TGTGCCAGCAGTAACGAATACACTGAAGCTTTCTTT. It encodes CASSNEYTEAFF.

The CDR3 reads CASSGASGNWDEQFF. The DNA of the CDR3 is TGCGCCAGCAGTGGGGCTAGCGGGAATTGGGATGAGCAGTTCTTC. The chain links TRBV10-2 to TRBJ2-1; 9 bases match TRBD2. The V gene end was trimmed by 4 bases and the J gene end by 8 bases; junction bases not matched to a gene: 9. The V gene's germline CDR1 is WSHSY and CDR2 SAAADI. This CDR3 region has 15 residues.

This chain links TRBV7-3 with TRBJ2-7; D tentatively fits TRBD1 or TRBD2 (5 bases each). V gave up 4 bases and J gave up 3 bases, with 16 bases separating them. The CDR3 covers 15 residues. Germline CDR1 SGHTA, CDR2 FQGTGA. The chain's CDR3 is CASSSGASSFYEQYF. In DNA form, the CDR3 reads TGTGCCAGCAGCTCTGGGGCTAGCAGCTTCTACGAGCAGTACTTC.

This chain links TRBV6-5 with TRBJ1-1; possible D gene TRBD1, 6 bases. CDR1 MNHEY and CDR2 SVGAGI come from the germline V gene. This CDR3 has 15 residues. V lost 5 bases and J lost 3, with 16 bases in between. CDR3 sequence (DNA): TGTGCCAGCAGTAAGAAGGGGGGCCGGCACACTGAAGCTTTCTTT. Its translation: CASSKKGGRHTEAFF.

This clone was found once. The chain links TRBV20-1 to TRBJ1-1, with D unclear. Germline-derived CDR1 and CDR2 are DFQATT and SNEGSKA (reference sequence). There are 10 residues in the CDR3. The V and J ends lost 7 bases and 4 bases respectively, with 7 bases between them. The CDR3 DNA sequence: TGCAGTGTACTGGTCACTGAAGCTTTCTTT. Translation: CSVLVTEAFF.

The DNA for the CDR3 is TGTGCCAGCAGCTCGAACGGACAGGGGCTCTATGGCTACACCTTC. This gives the protein CASSSNGQGLYGYTF. J is TRBJ1-2 and V is TRBV5-6; 9 positions agree with TRBD1. Trimming removed 3 bases from V and 4 bases from J; junction bases left unmatched: 7. Per the germline V gene, CDR1 is SGHDT and CDR2 is YYEEEE. The CDR3 is made up of 15 amino acids.

CDR3 residues: CASSIVSGRAGNTGELFF. In DNA, the CDR3 is TGTGCCAGTAGTATAGTAAGCGGGAGGGCCGGGAACACCGGGGAGCTGTTTTTT. This chain links TRBV19 with TRBJ2-2; 10 bases line up with TRBD2. CDR3 length: 18 amino acids. The trim removed 1 base at V and 1 base at J, leaving 6 bases unmatched. Germline assignment: CDR1 LNHDA and CDR2 SQIVND (reference sequence). Combining the CDR3 with reference TRBV19 and TRBJ2-2 gives the whole variable domain DGGITQSPKYLFRKEGQNVTLSCEQNLNHDAMYWYRQDPGQGLRLIYYSQIVNDFQKGDIAEGYSVSREKKESFPLTVTSAQKNPTAFYLCASSIVSGRAGNTGELFFGEGSRLTVL.

V usage is TRBV5-1 and J usage is TRBJ2-7; 8 positions match TRBD1. The CDR3 consists of 14 residues. The J segment lost 4 bases and the V segment lost 4 bases, leaving 7 bases of the junction unmatched. CDR1 and CDR2 (germline): SGHRS, YFSETQ. CDR3 region: CASSQGQGGYEQYF. In DNA, the CDR3 is TGCGCCAGCAGCCAAGGACAGGGCGGGTACGAGCAGTACTTC.

The chain is built from TRBV7-9 and TRBJ2-5; possible D gene TRBD1, 6 bases. Between the trimmed V and J ends, which lost 3 bases and 5 bases, there was a span of 7 bases. Germline-derived CDR1 and CDR2 are SEHNR and FQNEAQ (reference sequence). The CDR3 has 12 amino acids. CDR3 amino acids: CASSFQGETQYF. The CDR3, as DNA: TGTGCCAGCAGCTTCCAGGGGGAGACCCAGTACTTC.

This chain uses TRBV7-2 with TRBJ2-5; possibly TRBD1 for D (5 bases). Germline assignment: CDR1 SGHTA and CDR2 FQGNSA. The CDR3 has 14 amino acids. V lost 5 bases and J 5 bases, leaving 15 bases between the germline ends. In DNA, the CDR3 is TGTGCCAGCAGCCAGAAGGGGTTTTCGGAGACCCAGTACTTC. Translating it yields CASSQKGFSETQYF.

The rearrangement joins TRBV20-1 to TRBJ2-7; 7 bases match TRBD2. CDR3 length: 12 amino acids. Trimming cost V 3 bases and J 4 bases; bases outside gene matches: 3. Germline V gene lookup returns CDR1 DFQATT and CDR2 SNEGSKA (reference sequence). This CDR3 is CSASQGGYEQYF. The CDR3 DNA reads TGCAGTGCTAGTCAGGGAGGGTACGAGCAGTACTTC.

The J gene is TRBJ1-5, the V gene TRBV9; no definite D call. Trimming stripped 3 bases from V and 1 base from J, with 11 bases between. Germline values: CDR1 SGDLS, CDR2 YYNGEE. The CDR3 is 15 amino acids. CDR3 bases: TGTGCCAGCAGCGGAGGATTGTGGAGCAATCAGCCCCAGCATTTT. This gives the protein CASSGGLWSNQPQHF.

The chain couples TRBV6-5 to TRBJ2-2; no definite D call. V lost 0 bases, J lost 6 bases, and 2 bases lay in between. Germline V gene sequence: CDR1 MNHEY, CDR2 SVGAGI. The CDR3 is 12 amino acids. CDR3 residues: CASSYSAGELFF. In DNA form, the CDR3 reads TGTGCCAGCAGTTACTCTGCCGGGGAGCTGTTTTTT.

With regard to this clone: At one end the junction does not follow the germline gene, possibly because of a read error. The chain employs TRBV7-7 and TRBJ2-3; a weak D match, TRBD2 (5 bases). This CDR3 region has 16 residues. Germline assignment: CDR1 SSHAT and CDR2 FNYEAQ (reference sequence). The CDR3 nucleotides read TGTGCTAGCAGCTTAGCGAGGCCTCATCGCACAGATACGCAGTATTTT. Protein: CASSLARPHRTDTQYF. Combining the CDR3 with reference TRBV7-7 and TRBJ2-3 gives the whole variable domain GAGVSQSPRYKVTKRGQDVTLRCDPISSHATLYWYQQALGQGPEFLTYFNYEAQPDKSGLPSDRFSAERPEGSISTLTIQRTEQRDSAMYRCASSLARPHRTDTQYFGPGTRLTVL.

This chain links TRBV19 with TRBJ2-6; D is uncertain. The CDR3 is made up of 12 amino acids. Germline lookup yields CDR1 LNHDA and CDR2 SQIVND (reference sequence). Trimming removed 9 bases from V and 3 bases from J, with 6 bases in between. The CDR3 sequence: CASRYGANVLTF. The CDR3 DNA follows: TGTGCCAGCAGGTATGGGGCCAACGTCCTGACTTTC.

The chain has TRBV3-1 (or the pseudogene TRBV3-2) and TRBJ1-1, with 9 bases fitting TRBD1. Looked up from germline, CDR1 is LGHDT and CDR2 is YNNKEL (reference sequence). Trimming cost V 5 bases and J 1 base; bases outside gene matches: 5. The CDR3 has 15 amino acids. The CDR3 spells CASSSTGGPNTEAFF. The CDR3 DNA follows: TGTGCCAGCAGCTCAACAGGGGGCCCGAACACTGAAGCTTTCTTT.

This clone was seen a handful of times. Distinct nucleotide sequences in the sample also encode this CDR3. The V and J genes are TRBV6-2 or TRBV6-3 and TRBJ1-2, with D perhaps matching TRBD1 (6 bases). The ends were cut back, 5 bases at V and 2 bases at J, with 9 bases in the middle. Germline V gene lookup returns CDR1 MNHEY and CDR2 SVGEGT. The CDR3 is made up of 13 amino acids. This CDR3 is CASSPDSNYGYTF. The CDR3 DNA reads as TGTGCCAGCAGTCCGGACAGCAACTATGGCTACACCTTC.

The chain is built from TRBV6-6 and TRBJ2-1; TRBD2 matches at 11 bases. V was pared by 7 bases and J by 9 bases, with 11 bases of the junction left unmatched. Germline CDR1 and CDR2: MNHNY and SVGAGI (reference sequence). CDR3 length: 15 amino acids. The CDR3 DNA is TGTGCCAGCATCCCGACTAGCGGGACCGGAGGTGAGCAGTTCTTC. This codes for CASIPTSGTGGEQFF.

The J gene is TRBJ2-2, the V gene TRBV11-3; no reliable D call. The germline V and J ends were trimmed by 3 bases and 6 bases, with 8 bases remaining between them. In germline, CDR1 is SGHNT, CDR2 YENEEA. This CDR3 has 13 residues. DNA for the CDR3: TGTGCCAGCAGCTTTACGGGCCCCGGGGAGCTGTTTTTT. This gives the protein CASSFTGPGELFF.